Listed here are 14 T cell receptor beta chains from one sample, sequenced in a study of vaccination and CD4 T cells after COVID-19. Treatment reported: roughly 10-day PBMC culture with coronavirus spike peptide pools or control peptides (ViraFEST assay). CD4+ T cells that had been cultured provided DNA sequenced with the Oncomine TCR Beta short-read assay. One entry per CDR3 protein, called by TCRdb with MiXCR from the PCR reads. The table includes about 17,000 distinct CDR3 sequences, nearly 50% detected once. The antigens of these receptors remain unknown. The material was CD4+ T cells from blood, cultured in vitro, obtained before SARS-CoV-2 vaccination. The origin of the receptors is a human donor who had recovered from COVID-19.

This clonotype was observed a few times. The CDR3 reads CASSLKGLSYNEQFF. The CDR3 region has the DNA TGTGCCAGCAGTTTAAAAGGTCTATCCTACAATGAGCAGTTCTTC. This chain joins TRBV27 and TRBJ2-1; no firm D call. V was shortened by 2 bases and J by 1 base, with 9 bases between the two germline ends. Germline V lookup: CDR1 MNHEY, CDR2 SMNVEV (reference sequence). This CDR3 has 15 amino acids.

V and J are TRBV7-2 and TRBJ2-7; the match to TRBD2 covers 11 bases. The CDR3 totals 14 residues. Unmatched junction bases numbered 6, after V lost 5 bases and J lost 6 bases. Germline V CDR1 and CDR2: SGHTA, FQGNSA. CDR3 amino acids: CASSVSGRAGEQYF. DNA of the CDR3: TGTGCCAGCAGCGTTAGCGGGAGGGCCGGCGAGCAGTACTTC.

The chain links TRBV27 to TRBJ1-6; D unclear. The length of the CDR3 is 14 residues. Trimming took off 4 bases at V and 2 bases at J, with 6 bases between the two ends. Germline CDR1 and CDR2: MNHEY and SMNVEV (reference sequence). The CDR3 loop reads CASSSGTYNSPLHF. In nucleotides, the CDR3 is TGTGCCAGCAGTTCCGGGACCTATAATTCACCCCTCCACTTT.

This clonotype was seen only a few times. The chain has TRBV7-9 and TRBJ1-1, with D hard to call. Germline V gene lookup returns CDR1 SEHNR and CDR2 FQNEAQ (reference sequence). The CDR3 loop spans 14 amino acids. The V and J ends lost 5 bases and 0 bases respectively, with 10 bases between them. CDR3 DNA sequence: TGTGCCAGCAGCCCCCGGAGAGTGAACACTGAAGCTTTCTTT. It yields the protein CASSPRRVNTEAFF.

The chain carries TRBV6-2 or TRBV6-3 and TRBJ1-5; weak D call: TRBD1 (5 bases). V lost 2 bases to trimming and J lost 7 bases, with 12 bases between them. In germline, CDR1 is MNHEY, CDR2 SVGEGT. This CDR3 contains 14 residues. In DNA form, the CDR3 reads TGTGCCAGCAGTTACAAAGGGGAGGAACAGCCCCAGCATTTT. Amino acids: CASSYKGEEQPQHF.

The chain uses TRBV6-2 or TRBV6-3 and TRBJ2-1; 7 nucleotides align to TRBD1. The V segment lost 4 bases and the J segment 6 bases; nucleotides outside the gene matches: 3. There are 13 residues in the CDR3. Germline loops: CDR1 MNHEY, CDR2 SVGEGT. CDR3 DNA: TGTGCCAGCAGTTTCTCAGGGGGCAATGAGCAGTTCTTC. It yields the protein CASSFSGGNEQFF.

The genes are TRBV6-5 and TRBJ1-2, with D maybe TRBD1 (5 bases). V was clipped by 2 bases and J by 6 bases, with 19 bases between them. Looked up from germline, CDR1 is MNHEY and CDR2 is SVGAGI. The CDR3 runs to 16 residues. CDR3 loop: CASSYTPSFGGNGYTF. The CDR3 nucleotides are TGTGCCAGCAGTTACACCCCCAGCTTCGGGGGGAATGGCTACACCTTC.

This chain connects TRBV11-2 to TRBJ1-6; D remains ambiguous. The CDR3 covers 17 residues. CDR1 is SGHAT and CDR2 is FQNNGV in the germline V gene. Trimming took off 5 bases at V and 0 bases at J, with 14 bases between the two ends. The CDR3 DNA reads as TGTGCCAGCAGCAAAAGGGAAAGGAGCTCCTATAATTCACCCCTCCACTTT. It yields the protein CASSKRERSSYNSPLHF.

The sample holds a few counts of this clonotype. The chain uses TRBV20-1 and TRBJ1-3, with D uncertain. Germline assignment: CDR1 DFQATT and CDR2 SNEGSKA (reference sequence). The CDR3 spans 14 residues. With 5 bases removed from V and 3 bases from J, the gap between germline ends came to 14 bases. The CDR3 sequence is CSALKSGLGNTIYF. The CDR3 DNA reads TGCAGTGCTCTCAAGTCCGGACTTGGAAACACCATATATTTT.

This clonotype was observed a handful of times. This chain uses TRBV7-9 with TRBJ2-5; D is uncertain. The CDR3 is 14 amino acids. Trimming removed 6 bases at V and 0 bases at J, with 11 bases between. Germline V gives CDR1 SEHNR, CDR2 FQNEAQ (reference sequence). The CDR3 protein is CASSARFHQETQYF. CDR3 coding DNA: TGTGCCAGCAGTGCCAGATTCCACCAAGAGACCCAGTACTTC. Using reference TRBV7-9 and TRBJ2-5 for the parts outside the CDR3, the full variable domain is DTGVSQNPRHKITKRGQNVTFRCDPISEHNRLYWYRQTLGQGPEFLTYFQNEAQLEKSRLLSDRFSAERPKGSFSTLEIQRTEQGDSAMYLCASSARFHQETQYFGPGTRLLVL.

This clonotype has more than one count but fewer than ten. The CDR3 DNA follows: TGTGCCAGCAGTCCGAGGACAGGAAAGGGTTACGAGCAGTACTTC. As protein: CASSPRTGKGYEQYF. V gene TRBV6-2 or TRBV6-3 combines with J gene TRBJ2-7; TRBD1 matches 7 bases. The V and J ends lost 5 bases and 4 bases, in that order; junction bases with no gene match: 11. Germline CDR1 is MNHEY and CDR2 is SVGEGT. The CDR3 is 15 amino acids.

The chain carries TRBV20-1 and TRBJ2-5; D ambiguous. This CDR3 region has 13 residues. V was pared by 1 base and J by 5 bases, with 11 bases between. CDR1 and CDR2 from the germline V gene are DFQATT and SNEGSKA (reference sequence). The CDR3 bases are TGCAGTGCTAGAGCCCCGGGTCAGGAGACCCAGTACTTC. It is translated as CSARAPGQETQYF.

The V and J genes are TRBV11-3 and TRBJ1-1; 11 nucleotides line up with TRBD1. In germline, CDR1 is SGHNT, CDR2 YENEEA. The CDR3 covers 15 residues. Trimming at V came to 5 bases and at J to 5 bases, leaving 7 bases not matched to a gene. This CDR3 reads CASSRTGGARTEAFF. CDR3 nucleotide sequence: TGTGCCAGCAGCCGGACAGGGGGCGCGAGGACTGAAGCTTTCTTT.

The rearrangement joins TRBV7-8 to TRBJ1-2; 8 bases agree with TRBD1. Germline CDR1 SGHVS, CDR2 FQNEAQ. Trimming removed 5 bases from V and 7 bases from J; junction bases left unmatched: 12. CDR3 length equals 15 residues. CDR3 DNA sequence: TGTGCCAGCAGCGCCCGACAGGGGCCGGGGGGTGGCTACACCTTC. This encodes CASSARQGPGGGYTF.